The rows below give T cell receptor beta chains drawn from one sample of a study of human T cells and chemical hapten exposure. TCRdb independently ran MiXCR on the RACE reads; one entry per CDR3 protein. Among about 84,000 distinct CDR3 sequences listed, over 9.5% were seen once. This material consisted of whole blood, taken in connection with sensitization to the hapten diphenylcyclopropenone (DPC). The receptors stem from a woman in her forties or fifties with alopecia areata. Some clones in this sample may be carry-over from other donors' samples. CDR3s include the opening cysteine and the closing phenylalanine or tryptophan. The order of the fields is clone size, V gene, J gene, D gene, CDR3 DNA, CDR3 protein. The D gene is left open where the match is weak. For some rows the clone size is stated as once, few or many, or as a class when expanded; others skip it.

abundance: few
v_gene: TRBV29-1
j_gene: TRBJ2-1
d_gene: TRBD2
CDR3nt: TGCAGCGTTGATACTAGCGGATCCTACAATGAGCAGTTCTTC
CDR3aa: CSVDTSGSYNEQFF

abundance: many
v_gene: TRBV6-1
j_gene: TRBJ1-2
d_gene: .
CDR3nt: TGTGCCAGCAGGCGACAGTCGATCATCAGTCCCTTCTTC
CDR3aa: CASRRQSIISPFF

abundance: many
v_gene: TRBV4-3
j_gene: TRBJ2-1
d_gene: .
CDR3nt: TGCGCCAGCAGCCAAGATATAGGCCACAATGAGCAGTTCTTC
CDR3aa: CASSQDIGHNEQFF

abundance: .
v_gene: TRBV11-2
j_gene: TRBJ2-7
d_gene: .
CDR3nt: TGTGCCAGCAGCGAGAGACTCGGACTCATCAGCGAGCAGTACTTC
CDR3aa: CASSERLGLISEQYF

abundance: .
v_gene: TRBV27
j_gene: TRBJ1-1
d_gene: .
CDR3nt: TGTGCCAGCAGTTTCAGCATGAACACTGAAGCTTTCTTT
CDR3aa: CASSFSMNTEAFF

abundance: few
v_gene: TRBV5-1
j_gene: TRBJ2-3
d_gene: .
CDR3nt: TGCGCCAGCGTGAGTCAGGGCACAGATACGCAGTATTTT
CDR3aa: CASVSQGTDTQYF

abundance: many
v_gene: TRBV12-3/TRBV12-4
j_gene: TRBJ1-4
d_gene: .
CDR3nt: TGTGCCAGCAGCTTTGGATCGACGGGAAACGAAAAACTGTTTTTT
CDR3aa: CASSFGSTGNEKLFF

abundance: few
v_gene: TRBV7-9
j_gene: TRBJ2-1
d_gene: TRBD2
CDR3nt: TGTGCCAGCAGCTTCAATAGCGGGAGTTTTGGTTACAATGAGCAGTTCTTC
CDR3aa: CASSFNSGSFGYNEQFF

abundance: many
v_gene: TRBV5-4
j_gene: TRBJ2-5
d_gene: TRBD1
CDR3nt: TGTGCCAGCAGCGTGGGACAGCAAGAGACCCAGTACTTC
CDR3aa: CASSVGQQETQYF

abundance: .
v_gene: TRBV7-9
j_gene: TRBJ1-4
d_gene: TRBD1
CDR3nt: TGTGCCAGCAGCGCAGACAGGGGGCCTTTTGGAAAACTGTTTTTT
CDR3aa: CASSADRGPFGKLFF

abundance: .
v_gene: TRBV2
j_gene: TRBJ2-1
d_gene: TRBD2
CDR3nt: TGTGCCAGCAGTGAAGCTCTAGCGGTAATTCGGTTCTTC
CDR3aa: CASSEALAVIRFF

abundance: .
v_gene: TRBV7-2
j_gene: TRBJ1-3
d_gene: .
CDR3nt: TGTGCCAGCAGCTTAGACAGGTCTGGAAACACCATATATTTT
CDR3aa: CASSLDRSGNTIYF

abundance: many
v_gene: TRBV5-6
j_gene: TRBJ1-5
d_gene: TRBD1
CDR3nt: TGTGCCAGCAGCTTGGCCGGGACAGGGATTCAGCCCCAGCATTTT
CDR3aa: CASSLAGTGIQPQHF

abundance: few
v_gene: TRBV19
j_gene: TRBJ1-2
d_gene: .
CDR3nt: TGTGCCAGTAGTATAGGCGCAAGTGGCTACACCTTC
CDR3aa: CASSIGASGYTF

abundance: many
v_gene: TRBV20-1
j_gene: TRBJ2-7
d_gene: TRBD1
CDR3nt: TGCAGTGCTGTACCGGGACAGGGGACCTACGAGCAGTACTTC
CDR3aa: CSAVPGQGTYEQYF

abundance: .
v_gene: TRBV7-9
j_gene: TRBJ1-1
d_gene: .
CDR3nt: TGTGCCAGCAGACGACAGAGCGTCACTGAAGCTTTCTTT
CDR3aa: CASRRQSVTEAFF

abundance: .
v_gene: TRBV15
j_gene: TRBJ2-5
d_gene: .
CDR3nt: TGTGCCACCAGCGATAAATTTCAAGAGACCCAGTACTTC
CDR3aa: CATSDKFQETQYF